This T cell receptor beta chain was retrieved from a study of cytomegalovirus exposure and HLA in healthy donors. With 60 Vbeta and 13 Jbeta primers, the PCR was carried out. Assay: immunoSEQ multiplex PCR; the TCRdb copy retains only in-frame clones and omits some. Seen here are over 120,000 clones, approximately 70% observed once, and the top ten hold approximately 2%. The ends were cut back, 0 bases at V and 3 bases at J, with 5 bases in the middle. Germline CDR1 is SGHTA and CDR2 is FQGTGA. This CDR3 spans 13 amino acids. The TCR comes from a woman between 55 and 75 years old in good health and CMV-seropositive. Sequenced sample: PBMCs. V gene TRBV7-3 combines with J gene TRBJ1-1; no reliable D call. CDR3 coding DNA: TGTGCCAGCAGCTTAACGGCAGACACTGAAGCTTTCTTT. Amino acid sequence: CASSLTADTEAFF.